This T cell receptor (beta chain) comes out of a study of blood T cells in healthy people across ages. Germline CDR1 reads SGHRS; CDR2 reads YFSETQ. This CDR3 contains 14 residues. The ends were cut back, 4 bases at V and 3 bases at J, with 8 bases in the middle. It was with a sample-barcoded 5' primer and a J-beta primer mix that a second PCR of about 7 to 12 cycles was run. TCRdb recomputed calls from the 5' RACE reads with MiXCR, one row per CDR3 protein. The sample has about 640,000 distinct CDR3 sequences, approximately 30% seen once. The V call is TRBV5-1, the J call TRBJ2-6, with D possibly TRBD2 on 6 matching bases. This sequence originates from an elderly woman in good health. Sequencing was done on a sample of blood. The CDR3 sequence: CASSQGGGANVLTF. The CDR3, as DNA: TGCGCCAGCAGCCAGGGAGGTGGGGCCAACGTCCTGACTTTC.